This is a list of T cell receptor beta chains from one sample in a study of cytomegalovirus exposure and HLA in healthy donors. Clones were read by immunoSEQ multiplex PCR, and TCRdb kept only the in-frame ones, dropping some. The sample comprises roughly 150,000 clones, 85% to 90% of which are singletons, and around 3.4% rests with the top ten. Sequencing was performed on PBMCs. The origin of the receptors is a woman between 18 and 29 years old in good health and CMV-seropositive. CDR3s include the opening cysteine and the closing phenylalanine or tryptophan. A D gene is named only where the DNA matches it firmly. Clone size appears in some rows only: once, few, many, or a class for an expanded clone.

clone_size,v_call,j_call,d_call,cdr3_nt,cdr3_aa
-,TRBV4-2,TRBJ2-7,-,TGTGCCAGCAGCCCGAGTCCTGGACATTTGGGTTTGGGGCAGTACTTC,CASSPSPGHLGLGQYF
-,TRBV15,TRBJ2-7,-,TGTGCCACCAGCAGAGGGGACACGAAATACGAGCAGTACTTC,CATSRGDTKYEQYF
-,TRBV5-1,TRBJ2-7,TRBD2,TGCGCCAGCAGCTTGGGACTAGCGGGAAACCCTACCTACGAGCAGTACTTC,CASSLGLAGNPTYEQYF
many,TRBV5-1,TRBJ2-1,TRBD2,TGCGCCAGCAGCTTGCCCGATGGGACTAGCGGGAGGAAAACGTCCTACAATGAGCAGTTCTTC,CASSLPDGTSGRKTSYNEQFF
-,TRBV6-6,TRBJ2-3,-,TGTGCCAGCAGTTTTCCGGACAGAACAGATACGCAGTATTTT,CASSFPDRTDTQYF
-,TRBV9,TRBJ2-1,-,TGTGCCAGCAGCGTAGTGGGGGCCAATGAGCAGTTCTTC,CASSVVGANEQFF
-,TRBV7-6,TRBJ2-5,TRBD2,TGTGCCAGCAGACGAGGTAGCGGGAGGAGCGAGACCCAGTACTTC,CASRRGSGRSETQYF
-,TRBV29-1,TRBJ1-5,-,TGCAGCGTTTCAGGTAGCAATCAGCCCCAGCATTTT,CSVSGSNQPQHF
-,TRBV29-1,TRBJ2-5,TRBD2,TGCAGCGCCCTTGAGGCGCTAGCGGGGCCAGAGACCCAGTACTTC,CSALEALAGPETQYF
-,TRBV5-4,TRBJ1-2,-,TGTGCCAGCAGCTTGGGATTAAGACAGGACGGGGGCTACACCTTC,CASSLGLRQDGGYTF
-,TRBV4-2,TRBJ2-1,-,TGTGCCAGCAGCCAAGAGAACGGTGTCTTAAGCAATGAGCAGTTCTTC,CASSQENGVLSNEQFF
-,TRBV5-1,TRBJ1-2,-,TGCGCCAGCAGCTTGGCGGGGTATGATGGCTATGGCTACACCTTC,CASSLAGYDGYGYTF
-,TRBV5-8,TRBJ2-7,TRBD1,TGTGCCAGCAGCAATCCGGGACAGGGGCAACACGAGCAGTACTTC,CASSNPGQGQHEQYF
-,TRBV5-1,TRBJ2-2,-,TGCGCCAGCAGCTTGCAGAACACCGGGGAGCTGTTTTTT,CASSLQNTGELFF
-,TRBV5-6,TRBJ2-1,TRBD2,TGTGCCAGCAGCTGGAGGAGCGCGGGAGGGCCCCACGAGCAGTTCTTC,CASSWRSAGGPHEQFF
-,TRBV5-1,TRBJ2-5,-,TGCGCCAGCAGCTTTGTACGGGAACCCCAAGAGACCCAGTACTTC,CASSFVREPQETQYF